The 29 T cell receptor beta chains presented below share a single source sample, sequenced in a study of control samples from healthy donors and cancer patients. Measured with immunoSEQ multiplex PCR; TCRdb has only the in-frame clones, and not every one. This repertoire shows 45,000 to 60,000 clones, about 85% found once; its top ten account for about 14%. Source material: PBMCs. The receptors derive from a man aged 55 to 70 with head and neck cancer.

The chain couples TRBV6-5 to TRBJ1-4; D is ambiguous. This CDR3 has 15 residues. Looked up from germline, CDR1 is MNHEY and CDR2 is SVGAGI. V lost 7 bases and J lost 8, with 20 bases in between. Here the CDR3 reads CASKPVGEVVEKLFF. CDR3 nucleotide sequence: TGTGCCAGCAAACCGGTTGGTGAGGTTGTCGAAAAACTGTTTTTT.

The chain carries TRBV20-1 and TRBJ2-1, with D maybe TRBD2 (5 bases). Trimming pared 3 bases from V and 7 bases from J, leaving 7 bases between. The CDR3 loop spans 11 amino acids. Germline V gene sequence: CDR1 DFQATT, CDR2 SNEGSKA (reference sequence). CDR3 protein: CSASWENEQFF. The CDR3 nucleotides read TGCAGTGCTAGCTGGGAGAATGAGCAGTTCTTC.

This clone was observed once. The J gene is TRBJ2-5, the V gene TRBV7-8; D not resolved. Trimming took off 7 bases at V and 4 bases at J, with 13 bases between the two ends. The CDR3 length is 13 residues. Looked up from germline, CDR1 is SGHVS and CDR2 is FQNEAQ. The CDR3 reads CASTSIRTETQYF. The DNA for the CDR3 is TGTGCCAGCACGTCGATAAGGACAGAGACCCAGTACTTC. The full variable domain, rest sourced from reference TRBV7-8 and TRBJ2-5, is GAGVSQSPRYKVAKRGQDVALRCDPISGHVSLFWYQQALGQGPEFLTYFQNEAQLDKSGLPSDRFFAERPEGSVSTLKIQRTQQEDSAVYLCASTSIRTETQYFGPGTRLLVL.

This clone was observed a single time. CDR3 DNA sequence: TGTGCCAGCAGCCAAGATTTTACAGGGAGCAAACCCCAGCATTTT. Translated: CASSQDFTGSKPQHF. The chain is built from TRBV3-1 (or the pseudogene TRBV3-2) and TRBJ1-5, with D tentatively TRBD1 (6 bases). Germline V CDR1 and CDR2: LGHDT, YNNKEL (reference sequence). Trimming took 0 bases from V and 10 from J, leaving 16 bases between them. The CDR3 has 15 residues.

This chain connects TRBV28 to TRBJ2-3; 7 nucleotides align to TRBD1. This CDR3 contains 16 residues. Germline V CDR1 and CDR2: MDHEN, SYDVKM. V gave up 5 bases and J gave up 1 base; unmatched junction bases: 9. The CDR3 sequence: CASSPPTGLGTDTQYF. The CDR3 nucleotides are TGTGCCAGCAGTCCTCCGACAGGGCTCGGCACAGATACGCAGTATTTT.

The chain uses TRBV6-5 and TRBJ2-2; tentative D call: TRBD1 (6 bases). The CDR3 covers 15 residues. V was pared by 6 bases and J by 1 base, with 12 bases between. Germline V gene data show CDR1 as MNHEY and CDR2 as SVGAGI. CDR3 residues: CASSRDTQNTGELFF. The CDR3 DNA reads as TGTGCCAGCAGCCGGGACACTCAGAACACCGGGGAGCTGTTTTTT.

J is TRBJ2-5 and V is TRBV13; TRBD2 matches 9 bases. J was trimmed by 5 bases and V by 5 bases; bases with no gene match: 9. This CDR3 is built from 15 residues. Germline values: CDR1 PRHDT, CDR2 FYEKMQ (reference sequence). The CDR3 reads CASSAEGTSIETQYF. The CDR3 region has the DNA TGTGCCAGCAGCGCGGAAGGGACTAGCATCGAGACCCAGTACTTC.

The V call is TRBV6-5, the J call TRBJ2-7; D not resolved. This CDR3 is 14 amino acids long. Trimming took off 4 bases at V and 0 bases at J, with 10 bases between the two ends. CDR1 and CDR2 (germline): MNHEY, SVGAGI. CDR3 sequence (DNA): TGTGCCAGCAGTTCCTTAGCCGACTCCTACGAGCAGTACTTC. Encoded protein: CASSSLADSYEQYF.

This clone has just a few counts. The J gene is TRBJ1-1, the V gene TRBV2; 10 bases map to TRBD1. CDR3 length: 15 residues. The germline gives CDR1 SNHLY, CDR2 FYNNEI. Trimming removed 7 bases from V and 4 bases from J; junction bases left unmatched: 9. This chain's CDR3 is CASIPPGQGSTEAFF. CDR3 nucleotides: TGTGCCAGCATCCCCCCGGGACAGGGGTCCACTGAAGCTTTCTTT.

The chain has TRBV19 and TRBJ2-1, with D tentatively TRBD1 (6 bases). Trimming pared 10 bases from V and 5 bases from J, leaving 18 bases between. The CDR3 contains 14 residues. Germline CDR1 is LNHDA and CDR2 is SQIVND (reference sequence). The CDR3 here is CATRRSGHDNEQFF. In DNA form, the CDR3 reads TGTGCCACCCGCCGCTCGGGACACGACAATGAGCAGTTCTTC.

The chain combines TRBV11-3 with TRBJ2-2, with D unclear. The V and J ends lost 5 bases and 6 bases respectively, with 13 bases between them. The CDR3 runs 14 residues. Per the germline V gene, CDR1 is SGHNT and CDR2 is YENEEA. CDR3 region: CASSPPGRPGELFF. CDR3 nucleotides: TGTGCCAGCAGCCCCCCGGGTCGCCCCGGGGAGCTGTTTTTT.

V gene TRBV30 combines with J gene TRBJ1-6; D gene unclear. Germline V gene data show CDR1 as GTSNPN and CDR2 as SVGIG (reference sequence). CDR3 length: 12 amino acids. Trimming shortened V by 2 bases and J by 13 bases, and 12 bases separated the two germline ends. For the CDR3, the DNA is TGTGCCTGGAGTAGCCAGGAATCCCCCCTCCACTTT. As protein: CAWSSQESPLHF.

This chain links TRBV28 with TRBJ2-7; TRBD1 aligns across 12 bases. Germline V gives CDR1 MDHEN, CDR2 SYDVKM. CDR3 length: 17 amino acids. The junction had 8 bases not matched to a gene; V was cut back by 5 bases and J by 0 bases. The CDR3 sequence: CASSPPGTGGLSYEQYF. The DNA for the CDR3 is TGTGCCAGCAGTCCCCCCGGGACAGGGGGCCTCTCCTACGAGCAGTACTTC. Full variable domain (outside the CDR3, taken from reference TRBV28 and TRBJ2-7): DVKVTQSSRYLVKRTGEKVFLECVQDMDHENMFWYRQDPGLGLRLIYFSYDVKMKEKGDIPEGYSVSREKKERFSLILESASTNQTSMYLCASSPPGTGGLSYEQYFGPGTRLTVT.

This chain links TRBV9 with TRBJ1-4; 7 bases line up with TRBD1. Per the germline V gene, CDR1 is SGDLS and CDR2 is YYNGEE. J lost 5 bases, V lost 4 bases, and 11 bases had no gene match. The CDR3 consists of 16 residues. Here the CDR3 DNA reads TGTGCCAGCAGCTTCAATGGACAGGCGAAAAATGAAAAACTGTTTTTT. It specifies CASSFNGQAKNEKLFF. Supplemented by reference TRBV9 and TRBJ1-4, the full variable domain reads DSGVTQTPKHLITATGQRVTLRCSPRSGDLSVYWYQQSLDQGLQFLIQYYNGEERAKGNILERFSAQQFPDLHSELNLSSLELGDSALYFCASSFNGQAKNEKLFFGSGTQLSVL.

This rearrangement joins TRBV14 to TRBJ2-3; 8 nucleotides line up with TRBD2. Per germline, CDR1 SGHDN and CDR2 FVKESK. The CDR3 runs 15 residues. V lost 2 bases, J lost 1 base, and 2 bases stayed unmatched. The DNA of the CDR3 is TGTGCCAGCAGCCAATTGCGGGGGGGCACAGATACGCAGTATTTT. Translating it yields CASSQLRGGTDTQYF.

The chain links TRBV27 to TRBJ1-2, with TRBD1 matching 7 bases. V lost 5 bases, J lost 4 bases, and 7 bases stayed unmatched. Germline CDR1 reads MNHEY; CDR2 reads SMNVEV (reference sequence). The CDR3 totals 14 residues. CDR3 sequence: CASSPRQGTYGYTF. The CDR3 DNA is TGTGCCAGCAGTCCCCGACAGGGTACCTATGGCTACACCTTC.

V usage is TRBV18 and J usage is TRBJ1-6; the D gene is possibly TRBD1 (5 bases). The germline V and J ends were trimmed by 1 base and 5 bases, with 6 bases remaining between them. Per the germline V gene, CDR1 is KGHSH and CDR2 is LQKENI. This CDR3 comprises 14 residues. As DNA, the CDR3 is TGTGCCAGCTCACCACTGACAGATAATTCACCCCTCCACTTT. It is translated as CASSPLTDNSPLHF.

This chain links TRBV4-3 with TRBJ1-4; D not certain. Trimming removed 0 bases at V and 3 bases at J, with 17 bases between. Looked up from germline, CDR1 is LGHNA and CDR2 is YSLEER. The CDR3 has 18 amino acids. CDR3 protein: CASSQDPGPTRANEKLFF. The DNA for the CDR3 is TGCGCCAGCAGCCAAGATCCTGGGCCGACGAGGGCTAATGAAAAACTGTTTTTT.

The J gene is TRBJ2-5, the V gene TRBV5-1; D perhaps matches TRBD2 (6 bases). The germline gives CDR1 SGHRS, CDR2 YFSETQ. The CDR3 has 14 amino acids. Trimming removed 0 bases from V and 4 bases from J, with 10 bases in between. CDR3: CASSLGGARETQYF. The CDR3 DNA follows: TGCGCCAGCAGCTTGGGCGGGGCTCGAGAGACCCAGTACTTC.

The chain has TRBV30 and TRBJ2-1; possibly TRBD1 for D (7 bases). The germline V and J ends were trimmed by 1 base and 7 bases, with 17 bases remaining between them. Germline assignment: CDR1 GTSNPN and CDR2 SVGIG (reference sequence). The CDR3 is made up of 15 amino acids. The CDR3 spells CAWSEHAGQLNEQFF. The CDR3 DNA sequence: TGTGCCTGGAGTGAGCACGCGGGACAGCTTAATGAGCAGTTCTTC.

The CDR3 DNA reads as TGTGCCAGCAGCTTGTCCCAGGGATCTGAGACCCAGTACTTC. Its protein is CASSLSQGSETQYF. The V and J genes are TRBV5-5 and TRBJ2-5, with a possible D match to TRBD1 (5 bases). Germline V CDR1 and CDR2: SGHKS, YYEKEE (reference sequence). This CDR3 has 14 amino acids. Trimming removed 1 base at V and 5 bases at J, with 12 bases between.

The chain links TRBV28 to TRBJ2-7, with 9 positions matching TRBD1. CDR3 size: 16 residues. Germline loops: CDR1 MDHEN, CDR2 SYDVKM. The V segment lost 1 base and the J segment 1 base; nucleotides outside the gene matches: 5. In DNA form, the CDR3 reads TGTGCCAGCAGTTTATCCCCGGGACAGGGATCCTACGAGCAGTACTTC. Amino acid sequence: CASSLSPGQGSYEQYF.

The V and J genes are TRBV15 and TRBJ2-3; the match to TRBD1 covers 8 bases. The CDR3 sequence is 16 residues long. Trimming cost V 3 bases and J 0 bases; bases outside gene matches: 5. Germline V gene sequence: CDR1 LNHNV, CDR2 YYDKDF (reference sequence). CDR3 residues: CATSRAQGASTDTQYF. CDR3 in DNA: TGTGCCACCAGCAGGGCCCAGGGGGCGAGCACAGATACGCAGTATTTT.

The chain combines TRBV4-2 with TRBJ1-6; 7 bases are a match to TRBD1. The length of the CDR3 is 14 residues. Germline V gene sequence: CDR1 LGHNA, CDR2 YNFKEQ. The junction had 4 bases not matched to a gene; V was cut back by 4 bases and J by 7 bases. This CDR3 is CASSLRQGNSPLHF. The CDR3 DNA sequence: TGTGCCAGCAGCCTTCGACAGGGAAATTCACCCCTCCACTTT.

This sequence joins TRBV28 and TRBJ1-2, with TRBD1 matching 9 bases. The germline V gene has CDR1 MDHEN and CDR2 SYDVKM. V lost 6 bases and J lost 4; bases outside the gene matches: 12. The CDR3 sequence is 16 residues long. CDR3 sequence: CASREEWPGQGYGYTF. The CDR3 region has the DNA TGTGCCAGCAGGGAGGAATGGCCGGGACAGGGCTATGGCTACACCTTC.

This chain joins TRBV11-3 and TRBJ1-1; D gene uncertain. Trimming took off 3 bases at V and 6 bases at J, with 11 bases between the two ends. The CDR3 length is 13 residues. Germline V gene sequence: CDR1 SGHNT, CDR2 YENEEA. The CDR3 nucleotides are TGTGCCAGCAGCTTTGATCGGCAGTCTGAAGCTTTCTTT. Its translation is CASSFDRQSEAFF.

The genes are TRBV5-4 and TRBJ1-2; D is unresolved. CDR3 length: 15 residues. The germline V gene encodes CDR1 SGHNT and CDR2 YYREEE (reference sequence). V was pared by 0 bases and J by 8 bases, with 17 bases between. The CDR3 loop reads CASSLGGSSRQGYTF. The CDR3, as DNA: TGTGCCAGCAGCTTGGGAGGGTCCTCAAGGCAGGGCTACACCTTC.

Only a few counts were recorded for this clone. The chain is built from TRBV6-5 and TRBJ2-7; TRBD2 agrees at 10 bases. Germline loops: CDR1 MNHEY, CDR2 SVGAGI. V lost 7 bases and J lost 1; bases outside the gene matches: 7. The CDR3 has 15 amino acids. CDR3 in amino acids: CASTSAGGTSYEQYF. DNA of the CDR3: TGTGCCAGCACCTCAGCGGGAGGGACTTCCTACGAGCAGTACTTC.

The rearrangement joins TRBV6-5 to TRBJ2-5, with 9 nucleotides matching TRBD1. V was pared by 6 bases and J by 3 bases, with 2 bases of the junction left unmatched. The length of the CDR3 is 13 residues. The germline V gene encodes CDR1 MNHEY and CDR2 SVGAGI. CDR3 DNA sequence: TGTGCCAGCAGGGGACAGGGCAAAGAGACCCAGTACTTC. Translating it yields CASRGQGKETQYF.